These 16 T cell receptor beta chains came from one sample sequenced in a study of regulatory T cells in long-lasting Graves disease. As for time point: newly diagnosed GD, antithyroid drugs for less than 3 months. TCR sequences were obtained from RNA taken from PBMCs. Researchers made TCR beta libraries by using iRepertoire HTBI primers and running Arm-PCR on CDR3 regions. TCRdb independently ran MiXCR on the multiplex PCR reads; one entry per CDR3 protein. This sample has 550,000 to 700,000 distinct CDR3 sequences, with around 15% found just once. The data were also submitted as part of a second study, on T cells in Graves' hyperthyroidism and ophthalmopathy.

The source material was peripheral blood mononuclear cells (PBMCs), sampled at new diagnosis, from a patient treated with antithyroid drugs. Receptors originate from a man younger than 30 with Graves disease.

This chain links TRBV6-2 or TRBV6-3 with TRBJ2-3; D is unclear. This CDR3 contains 14 residues. The germline gives CDR1 MNHEY, CDR2 SVGEGT. The V end was cut by 6 bases, the J end by 1 base, with 11 bases between. CDR3 nucleotide sequence: TGTGCCAGCAGCCCGGTAGCTGGCACAGATACGCAGTATTTT. This sequence encodes CASSPVAGTDTQYF.

This clonotype was detected ten times or more. The chain is built from TRBV28 and TRBJ2-1; 9 bases are shared with TRBD1. This CDR3 comprises 16 residues. Germline V gene sequence: CDR1 MDHEN, CDR2 SYDVKM. Trimming took 4 bases from V and 7 from J; bases not matched to a gene: 11. The CDR3 DNA is TGTGCCAGCAGTTCACCGGGACAGGGTGGGAGAAATGAGCAGTTCTTC. Its translation is CASSSPGQGGRNEQFF.

The chain is built from TRBV12-5 and TRBJ2-5; 9 nucleotides agree with TRBD1. The length of the CDR3 is 15 residues. CDR1 is LGHNT and CDR2 is FRNRAP in the germline V gene. V lost 5 bases, J lost 1 base, and 5 bases stayed unmatched. The CDR3 coding sequence is TGTGCTAGTGGTGAGGGACAGGGAGGCCAAGAGACCCAGTACTTC. Encoded protein: CASGEGQGGQETQYF.

This clonotype has just a few counts. The chain uses TRBV20-1 and TRBJ2-1; weak D call: TRBD2 (5 bases). V was clipped by 5 bases and J by 3 bases, with 11 bases between them. Looked up from germline, CDR1 is DFQATT and CDR2 is SNEGSKA (reference sequence). This CDR3 comprises 13 residues. The CDR3 DNA sequence: TGCAGTGCTTCCCGGACTCACTACAATGAGCAGTTCTTC. Translating gives CSASRTHYNEQFF.

The chain recombines TRBV2 with TRBJ1-1, with unresolved D. Germline CDR1 reads SNHLY; CDR2 reads FYNNEI. The CDR3 has 14 amino acids. V was pared by 4 bases and J by 1 base, with 10 bases between. DNA of the CDR3: TGTGCCAGCAGTGGAGAGACGGGGAACACTGAAGCTTTCTTT. Its translation: CASSGETGNTEAFF.

This clonotype showed up many times. The chain employs TRBV28 and TRBJ2-2; 13 bases align to TRBD2. J gave up 0 bases and V 6 bases, and 4 bases lay outside the gene matches. Germline V gene lookup returns CDR1 MDHEN and CDR2 SYDVKM. CDR3 length: 17 residues. In DNA form, the CDR3 reads TGTGCCAGCAGCACAGGACTAGCGGGAGCGAACACCGGGGAGCTGTTTTTT. This gives the protein CASSTGLAGANTGELFF.

This clonotype was found many times. The chain uses TRBV6-1 and TRBJ2-5; D remains unclear. CDR3 length equals 15 residues. Germline CDR1 and CDR2: MNHNS and SASEGT. Between the trimmed V and J ends, which lost 3 bases and 5 bases, there was a span of 16 bases. The CDR3 sequence: CASSDNIGLGETQYF. The CDR3 DNA is TGTGCCAGCAGTGACAACATAGGTTTGGGGGAGACCCAGTACTTC.

This clonotype was observed at least ten times. The chain is built from TRBV20-1 and TRBJ1-1; D is possibly TRBD1 (5 bases). Trimming removed 3 bases at V and 1 base at J, with 12 bases between. CDR1 is DFQATT and CDR2 is SNEGSKA in the germline V gene (reference sequence). This CDR3 is built from 14 residues. Here the CDR3 DNA reads TGCAGTGCTAGTCTAGGGACTGAGAACACTGAAGCTTTCTTT. Residues: CSASLGTENTEAFF.

The table lists this clonotype with many counts. The V and J genes are TRBV6-1 and TRBJ1-1; D perhaps matches TRBD1 (5 bases). From germline, CDR1 is MNHNS and CDR2 SASEGT. The CDR3 spans 13 residues. Trimming cost V 5 bases and J 0 bases, with 7 bases left between them. The CDR3 DNA follows: TGTGCCAGCAGTACGACAGTGAACACTGAAGCTTTCTTT. Translating it yields CASSTTVNTEAFF.

This clonotype appeared many times. The genes are TRBV12-3 or TRBV12-4 and TRBJ2-6; tentatively, D is TRBD1 (5 bases). The CDR3 consists of 17 residues. V lost 8 bases, J lost 0 bases, and 17 bases lay in between. The CDR3 protein is CASGSPQVSSGANVLTF. CDR3 coding DNA: TGTGCCAGCGGATCCCCACAGGTCTCCTCTGGGGCCAACGTCCTGACTTTC.

This clonotype was counted a few times. The CDR3 loop reads CASSLGDTVNYGYTF. The CDR3 DNA follows: TGTGCCAGCAGCTTGGGGGACACCGTTAACTATGGCTACACCTTC. The chain recombines TRBV7-6 with TRBJ1-2; tentatively, D is TRBD1 (6 bases). Trimming pared 3 bases from V and 1 base from J, leaving 12 bases between. Germline CDR1 SGHVS, CDR2 FNYEAQ. The CDR3 spans 15 residues.

CDR3 DNA: TGTGCCAGCAGTTTAATCCCTCTGGGCCGCACAGATACGCAGTATTTT. Residues: CASSLIPLGRTDTQYF. The chain combines TRBV27 with TRBJ2-3; no firm D call. Trimming took off 2 bases at V and 1 base at J, with 13 bases between the two ends. Germline V gives CDR1 MNHEY, CDR2 SMNVEV (reference sequence). The CDR3 is 16 amino acids.

The CDR3 DNA sequence: TGTGCCAGCAGCGTAGATCCACAGTCCGGAAACACCATATATTTT. This sequence encodes CASSVDPQSGNTIYF. V is TRBV9 and J is TRBJ1-3; unclear D gene. V lost 0 bases to trimming and J lost 4 bases, with 11 bases between them. The CDR3 sequence is 15 residues long. Germline values: CDR1 SGDLS, CDR2 YYNGEE.

This chain uses TRBV11-2 with TRBJ1-3, with no clear D. Per germline, CDR1 SGHAT and CDR2 FQNNGV. Trimming stripped 5 bases from V and 4 bases from J, with 9 bases between. This CDR3 spans 13 amino acids. The DNA for the CDR3 is TGTGCCAGCAGCCGACGGGAGGGAAACACCATATATTTT. Protein: CASSRREGNTIYF.

The table lists this clonotype with many counts. V usage is TRBV12-3 or TRBV12-4 and J usage is TRBJ1-1; TRBD1 is a possible D gene (5 bases). V lost 5 bases and J 1 base, leaving 14 bases between the germline ends. The CDR3 has 15 amino acids. CDR3 nucleotide sequence: TGTGCCAGCAGTCAAACCCGGGGGTGGAACACTGAAGCTTTCTTT. This sequence encodes CASSQTRGWNTEAFF.

The V gene is TRBV7-9, the J gene TRBJ2-7; 11 positions match TRBD1. V was clipped by 5 bases and J by 1 base; unmatched bases: 10. CDR1 and CDR2 from the germline V gene are SEHNR and FQNEAQ (reference sequence). The CDR3 has 17 amino acids. In nucleotides, the CDR3 is TGTGCCAGCAGCCGCACCTCGGACAGGGGGCGATCCTACGAGCAGTACTTC. Translated: CASSRTSDRGRSYEQYF.